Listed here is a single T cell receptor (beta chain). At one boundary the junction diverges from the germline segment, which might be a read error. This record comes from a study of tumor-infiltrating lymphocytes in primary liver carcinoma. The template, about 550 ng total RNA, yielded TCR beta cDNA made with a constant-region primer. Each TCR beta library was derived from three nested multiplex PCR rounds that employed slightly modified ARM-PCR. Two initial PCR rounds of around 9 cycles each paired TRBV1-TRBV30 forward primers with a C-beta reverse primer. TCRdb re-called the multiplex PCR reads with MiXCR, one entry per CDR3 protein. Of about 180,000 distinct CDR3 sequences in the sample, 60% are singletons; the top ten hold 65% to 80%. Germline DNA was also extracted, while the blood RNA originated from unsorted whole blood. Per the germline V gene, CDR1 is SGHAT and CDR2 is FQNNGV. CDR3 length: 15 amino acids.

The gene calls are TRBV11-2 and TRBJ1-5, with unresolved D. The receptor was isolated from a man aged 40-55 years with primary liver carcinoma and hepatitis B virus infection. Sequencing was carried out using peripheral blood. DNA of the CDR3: TGCGCCAGCAGCCAAGAGCCACACGGCAATCAGTCCCAGCATTTT. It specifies CASSQEPHGNQSQHF.